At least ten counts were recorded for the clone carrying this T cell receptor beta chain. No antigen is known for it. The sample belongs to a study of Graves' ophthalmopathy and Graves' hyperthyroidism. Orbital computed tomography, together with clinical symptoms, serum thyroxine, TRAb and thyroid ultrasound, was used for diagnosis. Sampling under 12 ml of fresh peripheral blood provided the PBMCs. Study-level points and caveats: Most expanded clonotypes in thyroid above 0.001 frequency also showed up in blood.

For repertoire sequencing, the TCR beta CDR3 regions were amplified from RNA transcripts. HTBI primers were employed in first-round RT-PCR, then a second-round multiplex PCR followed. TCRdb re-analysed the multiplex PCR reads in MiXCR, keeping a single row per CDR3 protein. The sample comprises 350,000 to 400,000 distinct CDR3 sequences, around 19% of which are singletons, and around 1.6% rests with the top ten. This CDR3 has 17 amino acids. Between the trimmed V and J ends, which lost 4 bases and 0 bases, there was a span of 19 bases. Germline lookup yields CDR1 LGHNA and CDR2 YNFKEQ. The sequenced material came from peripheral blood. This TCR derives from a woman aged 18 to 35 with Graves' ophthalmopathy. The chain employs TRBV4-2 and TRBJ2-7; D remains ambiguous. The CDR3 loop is CASSRVFRRRYSYEQYF. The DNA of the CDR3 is TGTGCCAGCAGCCGAGTCTTCCGGCGGAGATACTCCTACGAGCAGTACTTC.